This note documents a single TCR beta chain sequence. The data were obtained in a study of blood T cell repertoires in COVID-19. Study as a whole: PBMCs, B-cell-depleted T cells, or T cells provided the cDNA or gDNA that made up the material.

CDR1 and CDR2 (germline): SGHRS, YFSETQ. The CDR3 loop spans 15 amino acids. After removal of 4 bases from V and 5 bases from J, the junction contained 7 bases not matched to a gene. Original methodology: Estimation of nucleated cell counts relied on the amplification of reference gene primers. Assay: immunoSEQ multiplex PCR; the TCRdb copy retains only in-frame clones and omits some. V and J calls plus clone size are reproduced from that table; the DNA served to infer D and trimming. Seen here are more than 250,000 clones, approximately 92% observed once, and the top ten hold less than 20%. The J gene is TRBJ2-1, the V gene TRBV5-1; TRBD1 aligns across 9 bases. This sequence was found in a woman between 25 and 40 years old who had recovered from COVID-19. Sequencing was carried out using PBMCs or T cells enriched from blood (not recorded which). The CDR3 protein is CASSIGTGTDNEQFF. In DNA, the CDR3 is TGCGCCAGCAGCATTGGGACAGGGACTGACAATGAGCAGTTCTTC.